This T cell receptor beta chain was profiled in a study of control samples from healthy donors and cancer patients. Assay used: immunoSEQ multiplex PCR; TCRdb lists only in-frame clones, some missing. The repertoire includes roughly 400,000 clones, about nine tenths of them detected once, and around 6.5% sits in the top ten. With V trimmed by 6 bases and J by 2 bases, 18 bases remained unmatched. The CDR3 length is 18 residues. The germline gives CDR1 SGHAT, CDR2 FQNNGV. This sequence originates from a man aged 40-55 years with head and neck cancer. The sequencing input was PBMCs. The chain uses TRBV11-2 and TRBJ1-2, with 7 bases identical to TRBD1. The CDR3 sequence: CASRVNPILGQNNYGYTF. Here the CDR3 DNA reads TGTGCCAGCAGGGTTAACCCGATCCTGGGACAGAACAACTATGGCTACACCTTC.